These 21 T cell receptor beta chains came from one sample sequenced in a study of T cell responses to AZD1222 COVID-19 vaccine. TCRdb's table, derived via immunoSEQ multiplex PCR, lists solely in-frame clones and lacks some. The sample records about 78,000 clones, approximately 90% being singletons. The material was peripheral blood, obtained 28 days after the second AZD1222 dose. The receptor source for this set is an adult who received the AZD1222 COVID-19 vaccine.

The chain recombines TRBV6-5 with TRBJ1-2; D remains ambiguous. The CDR3 is 14 residues long. The germline CDR1 and CDR2 sequences are MNHEY and SVGAGI. V lost 1 base and J 4 bases, leaving 10 bases between the germline ends. The CDR3 protein is CASSYYSSSYGYTF. The CDR3 DNA reads as TGTGCCAGCAGTTACTACTCTTCATCCTATGGCTACACCTTC.

CDR3 nucleotide sequence: TGTGCCTGGAGTCTGAAGGAAAAACTGTTTTTT. Protein sequence: CAWSLKEKLFF. The chain has TRBV30 and TRBJ1-4; D is unresolved. Trimming shortened V by 2 bases and J by 8 bases, and 6 bases separated the two germline ends. The CDR3 covers 11 residues. Germline V gene data show CDR1 as GTSNPN and CDR2 as SVGIG (reference sequence).

The chain carries TRBV30 and TRBJ1-3; D gene uncertain. There are 13 residues in the CDR3. Germline CDR1 and CDR2: GTSNPN and SVGIG (reference sequence). Trimming left V 3 bases short and J 5 bases short, with 11 bases between. CDR3 nucleotides: TGTGCCTGGAGCGCCACAGCCCGAAACACCATATATTTT. Translation: CAWSATARNTIYF. Looking up the rest from reference TRBV30 and TRBJ1-3 gives the full variable domain: SQTIHQWPATLVQPVGSPLSLECTVEGTSNPNLYWYRQAAGRGLQLLFYSVGIGQISSEVPQNLSASRPQDRQFILSSKKLLLSDSGFYLCAWSATARNTIYFGEGSWLTVV.

This sequence joins TRBV30 and TRBJ2-5; D is tentatively TRBD1 or TRBD2 (5 bases each). The CDR3 covers 13 residues. Between the trimmed V and J ends, which lost 1 base and 4 bases, there was a span of 10 bases. Germline V gene sequence: CDR1 GTSNPN, CDR2 SVGIG (reference sequence). This chain's CDR3 is CAWSDRDGETQYF. CDR3 coding DNA: TGTGCCTGGAGTGACCGGGACGGAGAGACCCAGTACTTC.

The rearrangement links TRBV10-3 to TRBJ2-7; tentatively, D is TRBD2 (6 bases). This CDR3 region has 13 residues. Germline V gene sequence: CDR1 ENHRY, CDR2 SYGVKD. V lost 7 bases and J 6 bases, leaving 16 bases between the germline ends. The CDR3 region has the DNA TGTGCCATCACCCACACCCTGCGGGGCGAGCAGTACTTC. The encoded protein is CAITHTLRGEQYF.

J is TRBJ1-1 and V is TRBV29-1, with D perhaps matching TRBD1 (5 bases). CDR1 and CDR2 (germline): SQVTM, ANQGSEA. Trimming took 4 bases from V and 5 from J, leaving 8 bases between them. There are 11 residues in the CDR3. The CDR3 here is CSVGQLTEAFF. CDR3 sequence (DNA): TGCAGCGTTGGACAGTTGACTGAAGCTTTCTTT.

The CDR3 bases are TGTGCCAGCAGGCCCAGCCCGAACACTGAAGCTTTCTTT. This gives the protein CASRPSPNTEAFF. The genes are TRBV7-8 and TRBJ1-1; D gene unclear. V lost 6 bases to trimming and J lost 1 base, with 9 bases between them. This CDR3 comprises 13 residues. Germline assignment: CDR1 SGHVS and CDR2 FQNEAQ.

The CDR3 sequence is CATQEGYSNQPQHF. The CDR3 coding sequence is TGTGCCACTCAAGAGGGTTATAGCAATCAGCCCCAGCATTTT. V gene TRBV10-3 combines with J gene TRBJ1-5, with D uncertain. This CDR3 is built from 14 residues. The germline V and J ends were trimmed by 10 bases and 0 bases, with 13 bases remaining between them. The V gene's germline CDR1 is ENHRY and CDR2 SYGVKD.

The sample holds one count of this clone. The chain recombines TRBV11-2 with TRBJ1-1; 9 bases match TRBD1. V lost 4 bases, J lost 5 bases, and 11 bases stayed unmatched. CDR1 is SGHAT, CDR2 FQNNGV, per germline. The CDR3 runs 16 residues. This CDR3 reads CASSSRGTGSDTEAFF. DNA of the CDR3: TGTGCCAGCAGCTCCCGAGGGACAGGGTCGGATACTGAAGCTTTCTTT.

The chain joins TRBV5-5 to TRBJ1-1; D is ambiguous. The ends were cut back, 0 bases at V and 8 bases at J, with 5 bases in the middle. The CDR3 consists of 11 residues. Germline V lookup: CDR1 SGHKS, CDR2 YYEKEE (reference sequence). In nucleotides, the CDR3 is TGTGCCAGCAGCTTGGCCCAGGAAGCTTTCTTT. Residues: CASSLAQEAFF.

The chain carries TRBV12-3 or TRBV12-4 and TRBJ2-2; TRBD1 is a possible D gene (5 bases). The CDR3 is made up of 11 amino acids. V was trimmed by 6 bases and J by 8 bases, leaving 7 bases between them. CDR3 amino acids: CASSRTGELFF. The CDR3 DNA is TGTGCCAGCAGCCGGACAGGGGAGCTGTTTTTT.

The chain's CDR3 is CASSLGSSARETQYF. CDR3 DNA: TGTGCCAGCAGCTTAGGGTCTAGCGCTCGAGAGACCCAGTACTTC. This chain connects TRBV11-2 to TRBJ2-5; possible D gene TRBD2, 6 bases. The germline V and J ends were trimmed by 1 base and 4 bases, with 13 bases remaining between them. Germline V CDR1 and CDR2: SGHAT, FQNNGV. The CDR3 sequence is 15 residues long.

The chain uses TRBV7-6 and TRBJ2-7, with 13 bases fitting TRBD2. Germline CDR1 is SGHVS and CDR2 is FNYEAQ. V dropped 5 bases and J dropped 0; count of bases not matched to a gene: 7. The CDR3 length is 17 residues. CDR3 nucleotide sequence: TGTGCCAGCAGCCCGAGACTAGCGGGAGGCTCCTCCTACGAGCAGTACTTC. Amino acid sequence: CASSPRLAGGSSYEQYF.

The chain couples TRBV4-3 to TRBJ1-4, with D hard to call. Germline CDR1 reads LGHNA; CDR2 reads YSLEER. V gave up 0 bases and J gave up 8 bases, with 13 bases separating them. This CDR3 contains 15 residues. CDR3 coding DNA: TGCGCCAGCAGCCAAGATCATAGGGCTGGAGAAAAACTGTTTTTT. Residues: CASSQDHRAGEKLFF.

This chain links TRBV10-3 with TRBJ1-6, with D perhaps TRBD1 (5 bases). The CDR3 length is 14 residues. Trimming removed 10 bases from V and 4 bases from J, with 14 bases in between. CDR1 is ENHRY, CDR2 SYGVKD, per germline. Written as DNA, the CDR3 is TGTGCCACCTGGACAACCACTTATAATTCACCCCTCCACTTT. Translating it yields CATWTTTYNSPLHF.

This clone appeared once. The CDR3 loop reads CASRTYGVVNQPQHF. CDR3 DNA: TGTGCCAGCAGGACCTACGGAGTCGTCAATCAGCCCCAGCATTTT. This sequence joins TRBV27 and TRBJ1-5; D gene unclear. Germline CDR1 reads MNHEY; CDR2 reads SMNVEV (reference sequence). The length of the CDR3 is 15 residues. The V end was cut by 6 bases, the J end by 3 bases, with 15 bases between.

A few counts support this clone. The J gene is TRBJ2-7, the V gene TRBV9; 9 positions agree with TRBD1. The CDR3 has 16 amino acids. CDR1 is SGDLS and CDR2 is YYNGEE in the germline V gene. Trimming removed 3 bases from V and 6 bases from J; junction bases left unmatched: 13. CDR3 loop: CASSAPRGQGTLEQYF. DNA of the CDR3: TGTGCCAGCAGCGCCCCCCGAGGACAGGGGACCCTCGAGCAGTACTTC. The full variable domain, rest sourced from reference TRBV9 and TRBJ2-7, is DSGVTQTPKHLITATGQRVTLRCSPRSGDLSVYWYQQSLDQGLQFLIQYYNGEERAKGNILERFSAQQFPDLHSELNLSSLELGDSALYFCASSAPRGQGTLEQYFGPGTRLTVT.

The CDR3 loop is CASSPGLGSTDTQYF. The CDR3 coding sequence is TGCGCCAGCAGCCCGGGGTTAGGGAGCACAGATACGCAGTATTTT. The V gene is TRBV5-1, the J gene TRBJ2-3, with a tentative D call TRBD2 (5 bases). The ends were cut back, 4 bases at V and 0 bases at J, with 12 bases in the middle. This CDR3 contains 15 residues. CDR1 SGHRS and CDR2 YFSETQ come from the germline V gene.

The chain employs TRBV2 and TRBJ2-1; 10 positions agree with TRBD1. The trim removed 8 bases at V and 9 bases at J, leaving 7 bases unmatched. The germline V gene encodes CDR1 SNHLY and CDR2 FYNNEI. The CDR3 is 13 residues long. The CDR3 protein is CASRDRGSREQFF. DNA of the CDR3: TGTGCCAGCCGGGACAGGGGTTCGCGTGAGCAGTTCTTC. Using reference TRBV2 and TRBJ2-1 for the parts outside the CDR3, the full variable domain is EPEVTQTPSHQVTQMGQEVILRCVPISNHLYFYWYRQILGQKVEFLVSFYNNEISEKSEIFDDQFSVERPDGSNFTLKIRSTKLEDSAMYFCASRDRGSREQFFGPGTRLTVL.

V and J are TRBV7-2 and TRBJ1-2; no reliable D call. Germline V gene lookup returns CDR1 SGHTA and CDR2 FQGNSA. V was pared by 4 bases and J by 3 bases, with 9 bases between. The CDR3 sequence is 13 residues long. In nucleotides, the CDR3 is TGTGCCAGCAGCTCGCATGGAGACTATGGCTACACCTTC. Translating it yields CASSSHGDYGYTF.

J is TRBJ2-3 and V is TRBV3-1 (or the pseudogene TRBV3-2); D is unresolved. Germline lookup yields CDR1 LGHDT and CDR2 YNNKEL (reference sequence). Trimming took 4 bases from V and 5 from J, leaving 7 bases between them. This CDR3 spans 12 amino acids. CDR3 bases: TGTGCCAGCAGCCCCCTCGGAGATACGCAGTATTTT. The encoded protein is CASSPLGDTQYF.